This T cell receptor (beta chain) came from a study of T-cell memory formation after mild COVID-19. General study results and limits: Clones from the second wave (peaking day 37) had unconfirmed SARS-CoV-2 specificity. Some responding clones appeared in pre-infection memory, suggesting cross-reactive memory joined.

To note about this clonotype: Its target is not known.

The V end was cut by 4 bases, the J end by 1 base, with 14 bases between. The CDR3 length is 15 residues. The germline gives CDR1 DFQATT, CDR2 SNEGSKA (reference sequence). Constant-segment primers and 5'RACE yielded cDNA libraries for TCR alpha and TCR beta, each carrying sample barcodes and UMIs. Using its own MiXCR run on the 5' RACE reads, TCRdb lists one record per CDR3 protein. The sample has over 350,000 distinct CDR3 sequences, around 24% seen once; the top ten hold around 9%. The source material was PBMCs or a T cell subset sorted from them (not recorded which). The TCR was taken from an adult woman who had mild COVID-19 (a few samples of this study predate the infection). Cell type and time point are not known. The chain is built from TRBV20-1 and TRBJ2-1; D is uncertain. CDR3 region: CSATRVTRSYNEQFF. CDR3 bases: TGCAGTGCTACCCGGGTTACACGGTCCTACAATGAGCAGTTCTTC.